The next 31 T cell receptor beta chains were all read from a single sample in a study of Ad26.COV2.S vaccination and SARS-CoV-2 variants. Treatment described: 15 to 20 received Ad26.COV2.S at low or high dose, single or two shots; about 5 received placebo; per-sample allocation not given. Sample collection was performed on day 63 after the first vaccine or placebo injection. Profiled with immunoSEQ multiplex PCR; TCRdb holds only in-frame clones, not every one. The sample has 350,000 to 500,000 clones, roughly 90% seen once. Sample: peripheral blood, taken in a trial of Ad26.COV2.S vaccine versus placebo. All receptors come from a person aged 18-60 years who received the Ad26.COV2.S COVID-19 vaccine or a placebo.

CDR3 in amino acids: CASSLRDRGLYNEQFF. CDR3 bases: TGTGCCAGCAGCTTGAGGGACAGGGGATTATACAATGAGCAGTTCTTC. The chain has TRBV5-6 and TRBJ2-1, with 10 bases lining up with TRBD1. After removal of 1 base from V and 4 bases from J, the junction contained 5 bases not matched to a gene. Germline-derived CDR1 and CDR2 are SGHDT and YYEEEE. The CDR3 loop spans 16 amino acids.

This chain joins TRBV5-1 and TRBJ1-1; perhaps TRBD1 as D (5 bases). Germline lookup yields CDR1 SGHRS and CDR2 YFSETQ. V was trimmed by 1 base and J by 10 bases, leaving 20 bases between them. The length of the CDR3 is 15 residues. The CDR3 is CASSLSSGPTSGAFF. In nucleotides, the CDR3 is TGCGCCAGCAGCTTGTCGTCAGGGCCCACGTCTGGAGCTTTCTTT.

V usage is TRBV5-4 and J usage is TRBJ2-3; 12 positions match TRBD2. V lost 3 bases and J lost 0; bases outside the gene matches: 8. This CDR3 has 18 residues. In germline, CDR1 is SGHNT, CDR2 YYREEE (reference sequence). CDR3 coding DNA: TGTGCCAGCAGCTGGGGGACTAGCGGGCGAACTAGCACAGATACGCAGTATTTT. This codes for CASSWGTSGRTSTDTQYF. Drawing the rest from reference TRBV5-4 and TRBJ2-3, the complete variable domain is ETGVTQSPTHLIKTRGQQVTLRCSSQSGHNTVSWYQQALGQGPQFIFQYYREEENGRGNFPPRFSGLQFPNYSSELNVNALELDDSALYLCASSWGTSGRTSTDTQYFGPGTRLTVL.

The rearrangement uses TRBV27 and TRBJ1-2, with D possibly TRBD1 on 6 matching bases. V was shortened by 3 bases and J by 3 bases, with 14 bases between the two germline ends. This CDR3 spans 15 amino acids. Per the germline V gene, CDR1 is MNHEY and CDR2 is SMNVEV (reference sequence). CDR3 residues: CASSLAGASYYGYTF. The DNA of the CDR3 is TGTGCCAGCAGTTTGGCAGGGGCAAGTTACTATGGCTACACCTTC.

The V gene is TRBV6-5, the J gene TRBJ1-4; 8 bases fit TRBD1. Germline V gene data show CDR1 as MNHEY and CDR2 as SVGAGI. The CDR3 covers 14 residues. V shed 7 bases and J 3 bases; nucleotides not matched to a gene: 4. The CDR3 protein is CASTSGQANEKLFF. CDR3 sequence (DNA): TGTGCCAGCACCTCGGGACAGGCTAATGAAAAACTGTTTTTT.

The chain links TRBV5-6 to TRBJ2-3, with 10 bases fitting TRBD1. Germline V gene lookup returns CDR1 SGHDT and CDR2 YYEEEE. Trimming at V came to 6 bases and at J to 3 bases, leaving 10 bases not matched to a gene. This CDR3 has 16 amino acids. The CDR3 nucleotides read TGTGCCAGCACCCTTTTTGGGGACAGGGGTACAGATACGCAGTATTTT. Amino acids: CASTLFGDRGTDTQYF.

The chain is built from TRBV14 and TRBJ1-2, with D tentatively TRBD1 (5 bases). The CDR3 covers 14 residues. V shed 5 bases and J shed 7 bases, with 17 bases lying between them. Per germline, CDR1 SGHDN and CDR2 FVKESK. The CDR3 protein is CASSASGGYSGYTF. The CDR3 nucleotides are TGTGCCAGCAGCGCCAGTGGGGGGTATTCTGGCTACACCTTC.

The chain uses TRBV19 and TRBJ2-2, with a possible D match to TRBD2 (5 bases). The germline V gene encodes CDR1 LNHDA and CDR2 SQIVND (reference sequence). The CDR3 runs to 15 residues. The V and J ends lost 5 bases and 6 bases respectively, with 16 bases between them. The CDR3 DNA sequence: TGTGCCAGTAGTCCTCAATACCGAGGGCCCGGGGAGCTGTTTTTT. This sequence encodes CASSPQYRGPGELFF.

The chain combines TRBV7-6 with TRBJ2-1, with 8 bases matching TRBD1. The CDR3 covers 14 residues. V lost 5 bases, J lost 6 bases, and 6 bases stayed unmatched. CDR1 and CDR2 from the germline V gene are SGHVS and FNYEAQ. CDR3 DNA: TGTGCCAGCAGCCTTCGACAGGGGAGCAATGAGCAGTTCTTC. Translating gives CASSLRQGSNEQFF. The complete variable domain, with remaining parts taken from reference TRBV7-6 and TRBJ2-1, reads GAGVSQSPRYKVTKRGQDVALRCDPISGHVSLYWYRQALGQGPEFLTYFNYEAQQDKSGLPNDRFSAERPEGSISTLTIQRTEQRDSAMYRCASSLRQGSNEQFFGPGTRLTVL.

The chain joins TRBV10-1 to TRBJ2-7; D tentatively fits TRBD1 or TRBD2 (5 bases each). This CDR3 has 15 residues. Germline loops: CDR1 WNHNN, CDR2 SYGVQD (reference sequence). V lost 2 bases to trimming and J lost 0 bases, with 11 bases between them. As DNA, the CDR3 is TGCGCCAGCAGTGAGGGGGACGAGTACTCCTACGAGCAGTACTTC. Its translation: CASSEGDEYSYEQYF.

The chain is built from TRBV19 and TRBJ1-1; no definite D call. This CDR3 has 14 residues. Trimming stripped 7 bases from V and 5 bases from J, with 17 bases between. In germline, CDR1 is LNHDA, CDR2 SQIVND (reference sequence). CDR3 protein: CASKLGPTGTEAFF. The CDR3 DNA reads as TGTGCCAGTAAATTAGGGCCAACGGGTACTGAAGCTTTCTTT. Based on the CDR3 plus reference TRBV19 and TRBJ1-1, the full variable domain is DGGITQSPKYLFRKEGQNVTLSCEQNLNHDAMYWYRQDPGQGLRLIYYSQIVNDFQKGDIAEGYSVSREKKESFPLTVTSAQKNPTAFYLCASKLGPTGTEAFFGQGTRLTVV.

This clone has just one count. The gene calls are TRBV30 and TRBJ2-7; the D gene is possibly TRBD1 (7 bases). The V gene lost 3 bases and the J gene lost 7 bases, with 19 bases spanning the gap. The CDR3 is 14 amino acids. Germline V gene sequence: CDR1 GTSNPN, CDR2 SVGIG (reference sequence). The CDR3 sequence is CAWRGQTFRGEQYF. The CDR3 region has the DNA TGTGCCTGGAGGGGACAGACCTTTCGGGGGGAGCAGTACTTC.

CDR3 sequence (DNA): TGCGCCAGTGAACCGGGACATGTGGTGAACACTGAAGCTTTCTTT. Translating gives CASEPGHVVNTEAFF. The chain has TRBV5-1 and TRBJ1-1, with D possibly being TRBD1 (6 bases). CDR1 and CDR2 from the germline V gene are SGHRS and YFSETQ. Trimming removed 8 bases at V and 0 bases at J, with 17 bases between. CDR3 size: 15 residues.

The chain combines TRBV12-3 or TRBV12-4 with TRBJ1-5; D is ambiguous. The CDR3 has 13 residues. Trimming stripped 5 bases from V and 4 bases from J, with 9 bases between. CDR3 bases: TGTGCCAGCAGTAAACAGCGGAATCAGCCCCAGCATTTT. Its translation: CASSKQRNQPQHF.

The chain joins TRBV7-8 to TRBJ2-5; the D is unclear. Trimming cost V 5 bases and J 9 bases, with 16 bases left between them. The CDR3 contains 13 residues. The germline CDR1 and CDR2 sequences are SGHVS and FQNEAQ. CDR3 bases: TGTGCCAGCAGCCCGGACCTCAGGACGGCCCAGTACTTC. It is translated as CASSPDLRTAQYF. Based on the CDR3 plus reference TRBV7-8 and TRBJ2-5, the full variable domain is GAGVSQSPRYKVAKRGQDVALRCDPISGHVSLFWYQQALGQGPEFLTYFQNEAQLDKSGLPSDRFFAERPEGSVSTLKIQRTQQEDSAVYLCASSPDLRTAQYFGPGTRLLVL.

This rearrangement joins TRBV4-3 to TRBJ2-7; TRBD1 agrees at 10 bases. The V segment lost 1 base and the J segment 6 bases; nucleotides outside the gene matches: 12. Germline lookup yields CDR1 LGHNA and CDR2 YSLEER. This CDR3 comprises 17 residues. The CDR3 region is CASSQALGRTGGSEQYF. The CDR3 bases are TGCGCCAGCAGCCAAGCCCTGGGGAGGACAGGGGGGTCCGAGCAGTACTTC.

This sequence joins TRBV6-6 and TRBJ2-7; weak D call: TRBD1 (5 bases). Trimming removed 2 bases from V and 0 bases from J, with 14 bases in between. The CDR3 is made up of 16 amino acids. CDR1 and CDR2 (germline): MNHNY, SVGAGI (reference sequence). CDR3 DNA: TGTGCCAGCAGTTACGATAGGGGTGGGGACTCCTACGAGCAGTACTTC. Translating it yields CASSYDRGGDSYEQYF.

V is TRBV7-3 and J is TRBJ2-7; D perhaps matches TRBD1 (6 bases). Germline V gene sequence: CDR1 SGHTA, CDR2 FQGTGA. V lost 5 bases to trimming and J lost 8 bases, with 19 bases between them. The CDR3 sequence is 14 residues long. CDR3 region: CASSLTGTSTQQYF. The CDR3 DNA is TGTGCCAGCAGCCTTACAGGGACATCTACGCAGCAGTACTTC.

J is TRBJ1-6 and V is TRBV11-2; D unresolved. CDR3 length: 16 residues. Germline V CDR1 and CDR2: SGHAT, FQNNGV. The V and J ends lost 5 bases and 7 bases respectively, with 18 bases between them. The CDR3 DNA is TGTGCCAGCAGCCAAGGACCGTCCTTTTTCAATTCACCCCTCCACTTT. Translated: CASSQGPSFFNSPLHF.

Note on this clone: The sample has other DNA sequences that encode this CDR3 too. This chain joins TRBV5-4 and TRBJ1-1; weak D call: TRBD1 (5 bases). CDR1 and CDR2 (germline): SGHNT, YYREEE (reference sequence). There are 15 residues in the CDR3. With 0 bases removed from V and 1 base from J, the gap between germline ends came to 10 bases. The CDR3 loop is CASSLAGGGNTEAFF. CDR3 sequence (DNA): TGTGCCAGCAGCTTGGCTGGGGGGGGGAACACTGAAGCTTTCTTT.

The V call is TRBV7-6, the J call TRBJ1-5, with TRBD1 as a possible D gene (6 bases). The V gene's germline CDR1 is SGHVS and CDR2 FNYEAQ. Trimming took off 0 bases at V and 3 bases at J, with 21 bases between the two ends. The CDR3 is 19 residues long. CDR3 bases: TGTGCCAGCAGCTTAGCGGCGTTAGCCAGGGGATCCCCCAATCAGCCCCAGCATTTT. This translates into CASSLAALARGSPNQPQHF. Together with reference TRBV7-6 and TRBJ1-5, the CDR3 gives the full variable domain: GAGVSQSPRYKVTKRGQDVALRCDPISGHVSLYWYRQALGQGPEFLTYFNYEAQQDKSGLPNDRFSAERPEGSISTLTIQRTEQRDSAMYRCASSLAALARGSPNQPQHFGDGTRLSIL.

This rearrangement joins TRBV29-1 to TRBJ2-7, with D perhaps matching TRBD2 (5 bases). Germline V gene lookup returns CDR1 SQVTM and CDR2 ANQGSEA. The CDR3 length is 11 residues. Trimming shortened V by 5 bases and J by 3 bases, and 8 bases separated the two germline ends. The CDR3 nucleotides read TGCAGCGTTAGGGCGGGCTACGAGCAGTACTTC. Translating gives CSVRAGYEQYF.

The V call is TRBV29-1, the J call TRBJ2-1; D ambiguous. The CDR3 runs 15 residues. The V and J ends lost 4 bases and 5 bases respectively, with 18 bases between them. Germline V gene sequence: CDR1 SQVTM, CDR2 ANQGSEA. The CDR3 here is CSVGAVVAQNNEQFF. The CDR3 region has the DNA TGCAGCGTTGGGGCTGTGGTAGCACAGAACAATGAGCAGTTCTTC.

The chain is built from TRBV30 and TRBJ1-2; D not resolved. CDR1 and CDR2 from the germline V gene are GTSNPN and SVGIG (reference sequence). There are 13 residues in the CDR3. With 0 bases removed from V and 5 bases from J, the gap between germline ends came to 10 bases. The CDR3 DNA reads TGTGCCTGGAGTGTACTTGGAGTGTATGGCTACACCTTC. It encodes CAWSVLGVYGYTF.

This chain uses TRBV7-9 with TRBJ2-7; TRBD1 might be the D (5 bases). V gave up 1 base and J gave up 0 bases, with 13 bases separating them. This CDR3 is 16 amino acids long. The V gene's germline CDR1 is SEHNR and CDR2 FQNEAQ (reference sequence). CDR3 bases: TGTGCCAGCAGCTTAGGAGCAGGGAAAATCTCCTACGAGCAGTACTTC. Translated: CASSLGAGKISYEQYF.

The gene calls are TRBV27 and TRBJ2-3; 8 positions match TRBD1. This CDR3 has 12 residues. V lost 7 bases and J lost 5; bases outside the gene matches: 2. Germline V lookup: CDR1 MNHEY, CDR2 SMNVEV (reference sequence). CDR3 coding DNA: TGTGCCAGCACGACAGGGGTAGATACGCAGTATTTT. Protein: CASTTGVDTQYF.

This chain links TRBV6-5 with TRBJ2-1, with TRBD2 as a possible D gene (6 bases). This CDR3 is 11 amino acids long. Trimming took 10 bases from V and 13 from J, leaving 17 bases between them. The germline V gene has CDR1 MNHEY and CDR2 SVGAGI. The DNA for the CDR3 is TGTGCCAACCCGATGGGCGGGGTACAGTTCTTC. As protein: CANPMGGVQFF.

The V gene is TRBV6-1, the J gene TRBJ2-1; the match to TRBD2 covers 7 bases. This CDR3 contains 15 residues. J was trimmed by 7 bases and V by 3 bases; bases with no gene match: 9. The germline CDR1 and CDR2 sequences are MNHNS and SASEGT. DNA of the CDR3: TGTGCCAGCAGTGAGATGTGGGGGGGGTCGAATGAGCAGTTCTTC. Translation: CASSEMWGGSNEQFF.

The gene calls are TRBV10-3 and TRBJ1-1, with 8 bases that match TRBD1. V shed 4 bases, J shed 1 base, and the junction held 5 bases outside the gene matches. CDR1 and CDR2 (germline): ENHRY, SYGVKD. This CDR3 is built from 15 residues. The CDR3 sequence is CAISVGQERNTEAFF. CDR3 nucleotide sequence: TGTGCCATCAGTGTGGGACAGGAACGGAACACTGAAGCTTTCTTT.

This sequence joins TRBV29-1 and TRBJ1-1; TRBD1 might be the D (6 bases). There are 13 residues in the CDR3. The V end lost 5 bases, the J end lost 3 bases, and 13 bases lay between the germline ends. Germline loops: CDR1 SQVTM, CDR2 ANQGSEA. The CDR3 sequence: CSVRQGMDTEAFF. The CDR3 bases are TGCAGCGTTCGGCAGGGGATGGACACTGAAGCTTTCTTT.

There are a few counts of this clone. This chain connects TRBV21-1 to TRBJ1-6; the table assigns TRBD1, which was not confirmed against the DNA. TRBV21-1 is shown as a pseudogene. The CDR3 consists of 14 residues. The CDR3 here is CASRVTGDGSPLHF. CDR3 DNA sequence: TGTGCCAGCAGGGTGACAGGGGATGGTTCACCCCTCCACTTT.